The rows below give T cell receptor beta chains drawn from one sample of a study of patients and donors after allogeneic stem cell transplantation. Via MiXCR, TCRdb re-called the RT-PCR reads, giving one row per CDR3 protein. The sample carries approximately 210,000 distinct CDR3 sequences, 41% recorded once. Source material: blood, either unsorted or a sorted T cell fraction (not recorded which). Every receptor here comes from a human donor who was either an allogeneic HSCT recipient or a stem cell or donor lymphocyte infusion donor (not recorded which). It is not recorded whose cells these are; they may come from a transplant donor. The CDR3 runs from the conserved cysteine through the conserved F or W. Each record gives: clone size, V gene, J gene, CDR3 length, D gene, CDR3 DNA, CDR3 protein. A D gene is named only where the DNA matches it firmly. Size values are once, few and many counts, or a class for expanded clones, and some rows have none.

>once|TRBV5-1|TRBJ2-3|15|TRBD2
TGCGCCAGCAGCTTGGGGACTAGACAGACAGATACGCAGTATTTT
CASSLGTRQTDTQYF
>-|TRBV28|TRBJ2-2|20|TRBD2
TGTGCCAGCAGTTTCCTCCGGGGACTAGCGGGATCCCCAGGGACCGGGGAGCTGTTTTTT
CASSFLRGLAGSPGTGELFF
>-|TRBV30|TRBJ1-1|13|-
TGTGCCTGGAGTACAGGACTGAACACTGAAGCTTTCTTT
CAWSTGLNTEAFF
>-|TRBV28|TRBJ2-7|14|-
TGTGCCAGCAGTTTTAGGACGAAAATGGGGGAGCAGTACTTC
CASSFRTKMGEQYF
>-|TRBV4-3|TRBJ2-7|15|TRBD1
TGCGCCAGCAGTCAAGACAGGGTGCCCCATTACGAGCAGTACTTC
CASSQDRVPHYEQYF
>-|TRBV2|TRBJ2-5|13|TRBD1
TGTGCCAGCAGGGGGACAGGGAGAGAGACCCAGTACTTC
CASRGTGRETQYF
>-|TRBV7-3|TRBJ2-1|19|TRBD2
TGTGCCAGCAGCTTAATAAGTCTAGCGGGAGGGCCCCCCTACAATGAGCAGTTCTTC
CASSLISLAGGPPYNEQFF
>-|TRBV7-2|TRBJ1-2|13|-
TGTGCCAGCAGCCCCCAGGCTAACTATGGCTACACCTTC
CASSPQANYGYTF
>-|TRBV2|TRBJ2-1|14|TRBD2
TGTGCCAGCAGCATGGGACTAGCGCTCAATGAGCAGTTCTTC
CASSMGLALNEQFF
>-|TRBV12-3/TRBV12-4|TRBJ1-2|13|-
TGTGCCAGCAGTTTAATAGGGAACTATGGCTACACCTTC
CASSLIGNYGYTF
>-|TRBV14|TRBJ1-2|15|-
TGTGCCAGCAGCCAAGTGAACATAGGCAACTATGGCTACACCTTC
CASSQVNIGNYGYTF
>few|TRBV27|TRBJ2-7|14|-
TGTGCCAGCAGGCCAGGGGTTCTATCCTACGAGCAGTACTTC
CASRPGVLSYEQYF
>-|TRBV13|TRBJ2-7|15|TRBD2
TGTGCCAGCAGCTCGGTAGCGGGAGGGTCCTACGAGCAGTACTTC
CASSSVAGGSYEQYF
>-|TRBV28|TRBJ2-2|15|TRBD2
TGTGCCAGCAGTCCCCAGCTAGCGGGGCGTAGGGAGCTGTTTTTT
CASSPQLAGRRELFF
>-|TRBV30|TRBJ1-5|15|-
TGTGCCTGGAAGGCGGTCGGCAAGAGCAATCAGCCCCAGCATTTT
CAWKAVGKSNQPQHF
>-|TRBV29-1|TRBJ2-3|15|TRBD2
TGCAGCGTCGGACGGGCTAGCGGGAGTCACCATACGCAGTATTTT
CSVGRASGSHHTQYF
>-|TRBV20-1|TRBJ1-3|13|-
TGCAGTGCTAGACCGACAGGCCGAAACGCCATATATTTT
CSARPTGRNAIYF
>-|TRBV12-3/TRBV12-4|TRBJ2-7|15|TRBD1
TGTGCCAGCAGTCCCGTTGCGGACAGGGGTTACGAGCAGTACTTC
CASSPVADRGYEQYF
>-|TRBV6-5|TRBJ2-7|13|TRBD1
TGTGCCAGCAGTTCCCGGGACAGCTACGAGCAGTACTTC
CASSSRDSYEQYF
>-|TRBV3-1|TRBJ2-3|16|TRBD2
TGTGCCAGCAGCGCCCCCGGACTAGCGGGGGCAGATACGCAGTATTTT
CASSAPGLAGADTQYF
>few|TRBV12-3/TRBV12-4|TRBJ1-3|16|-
TGTGCCAGCAGTGCGGGGAGGGGTCTTAACGGAAACACCATATATTTT
CASSAGRGLNGNTIYF
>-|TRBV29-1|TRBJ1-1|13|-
TGCAGCGTTGTGAGGGGTTTAAACACTGAAGCTTTCTTT
CSVVRGLNTEAFF
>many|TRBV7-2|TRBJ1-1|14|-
TGTGCCAGCAGCTTAGCGGCAGGTGACACTGAAGCTTTCTTT
CASSLAAGDTEAFF
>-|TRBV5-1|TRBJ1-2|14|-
TGCGCCAGCAGCCAATATTCGGGAAACTATGGCTACACCTTC
CASSQYSGNYGYTF
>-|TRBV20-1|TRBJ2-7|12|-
TGCAGTGCTAGGCGCCAATCCTACGAGCAGTACTTC
CSARRQSYEQYF
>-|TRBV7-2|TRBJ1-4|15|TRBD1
TGTGCCAGCAGCCCAGAGGACAGGGTGGGTGAAAAACTGTTTTTT
CASSPEDRVGEKLFF
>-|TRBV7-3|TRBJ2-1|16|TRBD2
TGTGCCAGCAGCCCCACAGGTGGACTAGCCGTAAATGAGCAGTTCTTC
CASSPTGGLAVNEQFF
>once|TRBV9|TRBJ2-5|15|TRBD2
TGTGCCAGCACAGTGGCTAGCGGGAGACAAGAGACCCAGTACTTC
CASTVASGRQETQYF
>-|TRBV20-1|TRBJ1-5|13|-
TGCAGTGCTAGAGAAGGGGAGGTTCAGCCCCAGCATTTT
CSAREGEVQPQHF
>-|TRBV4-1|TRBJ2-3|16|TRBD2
TGCGCCAGCAGCCAAGCTACTAGCGGTTACACAGATACGCAGTATTTT
CASSQATSGYTDTQYF
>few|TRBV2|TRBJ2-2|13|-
TGTGCCAGCAGTCGAAAACAGACCGGGGAGCTGTTTTTT
CASSRKQTGELFF
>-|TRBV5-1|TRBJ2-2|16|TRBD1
TGCGCCAGCAGCTACTGGACAGGGTCGGTCGCAGGGGAGCTGTTTTTT
CASSYWTGSVAGELFF
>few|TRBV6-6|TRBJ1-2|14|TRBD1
TGTGCCAGCAGACCCGGACAGGCTAACTATGGCTACACCTTC
CASRPGQANYGYTF
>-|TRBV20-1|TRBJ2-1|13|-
TGCAGTGCGCGGGATTTAGTTAGCAATGAGCAGTTCTTC
CSARDLVSNEQFF
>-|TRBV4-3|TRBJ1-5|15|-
TGCGCCAGCAGCCAAGAGCCACTCCTCGGGGCACCCCAGCATTTT
CASSQEPLLGAPQHF
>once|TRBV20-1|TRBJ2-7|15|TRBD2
TGCAGTGCTCTCCCTACTAGCGGGGTAACCTACGAGCAGTACTTC
CSALPTSGVTYEQYF
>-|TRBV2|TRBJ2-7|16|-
TGTGCCACCCTTACCATGCCTGCGGGATCCTCGGGGGAGCAGTACTTC
CATLTMPAGSSGEQYF
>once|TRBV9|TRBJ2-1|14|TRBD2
TGTGCCAGCAGCGCCCTTGAGCGGGGCAATGAGCAGTTCTTC
CASSALERGNEQFF
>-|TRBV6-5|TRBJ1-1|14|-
TGTGCCAGCAGTTACTCGGAGGTGAGGACTGAAGCTTTCTTT
CASSYSEVRTEAFF
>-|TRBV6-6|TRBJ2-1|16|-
TGTGCCAGCAGTTACCCCTTAGTGGGGACCTACAATGAGCAGTTCTTC
CASSYPLVGTYNEQFF
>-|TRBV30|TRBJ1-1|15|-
TGTGCCTGGAGTGAGGGAACAGGTTGGAACACTGAAGCTTTCTTT
CAWSEGTGWNTEAFF
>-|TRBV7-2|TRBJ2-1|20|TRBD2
TGTGCCAGCGCCAAAAGGGAGCGGGAGTGGGCGCCGGTCCTTTACAATGAGCAGTTCTTC
CASAKREREWAPVLYNEQFF
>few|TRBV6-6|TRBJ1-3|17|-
TGTGCCAGCAGTTTTCCGGGACTTCAGAGCTCTGGAAACACCATATATTTT
CASSFPGLQSSGNTIYF
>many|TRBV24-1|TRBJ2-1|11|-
TGTGCCACCAGTGATTTGCATGAGCAGTTCTTC
CATSDLHEQFF
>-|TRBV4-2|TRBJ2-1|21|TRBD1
TGTGCCAGCAGCCTCCCCCTTCCGGGACAGGGGGGGGTTAAGTTATACAATGAGCAGTTCTTC
CASSLPLPGQGGVKLYNEQFF
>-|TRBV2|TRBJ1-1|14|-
TGTGCCAGCAGTGAAGAGTCCGGGAACACTGAAGCTTTCTTT
CASSEESGNTEAFF
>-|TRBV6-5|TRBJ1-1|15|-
TGTGCCAGCAGTTACTTAAGGGAAGGGAACACTGAAGCTTTCTTT
CASSYLREGNTEAFF
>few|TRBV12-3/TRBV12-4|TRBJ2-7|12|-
TGTGCCAGCAGTCGGACAACTTACGAGCAGTACTTC
CASSRTTYEQYF
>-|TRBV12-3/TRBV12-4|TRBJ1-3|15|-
TGTGCCAGCAGTTTCTTAGGGGGTTCTGGAAACACCATATATTTT
CASSFLGGSGNTIYF
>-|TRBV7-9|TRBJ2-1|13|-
TGTGCCAGCAGCCTGGGGGAAAGTGGTGAGCAGTTCTTC
CASSLGESGEQFF
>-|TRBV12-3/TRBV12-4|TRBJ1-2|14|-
TGTGCCAGCAAAACGACGGGGACTAACTATGGCTACACCTTC
CASKTTGTNYGYTF
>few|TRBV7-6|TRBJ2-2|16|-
TGTGCCAGCAGCTTTCCCGTGGACAAGAACACCGGGGAGCTGTTTTTT
CASSFPVDKNTGELFF
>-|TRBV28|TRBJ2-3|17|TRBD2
TGTGCCAGCAGCTCTCCCGGACTAGCGGGAGGCACAGATACGCAGTATTTT
CASSSPGLAGGTDTQYF
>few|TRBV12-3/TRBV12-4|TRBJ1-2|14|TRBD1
TGTGCCAGCAGTACCATAGGGACAGGGGCTGGCTACACCTTC
CASSTIGTGAGYTF
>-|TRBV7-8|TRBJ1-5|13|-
TGTGCCAGCAGCTTAGGAGTGAATCAGCCCCAGCATTTT
CASSLGVNQPQHF
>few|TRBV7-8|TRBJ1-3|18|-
TGTGCCAGCAGCTTAGAGGCTCGGCGGGGGATCTCTGGAAACACCATATATTTT
CASSLEARRGISGNTIYF
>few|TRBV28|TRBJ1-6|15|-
TGTGCCAGCTCCCTCTATGGGCAGGGCAGGTCACCCCTCCACTTT
CASSLYGQGRSPLHF